This T cell receptor (beta chain) stems from a study of blood T cells in healthy people across ages (dated by TCRdb to the mid-2010s). About the study as a whole: In model experiments, template switching captured about one uniquely barcoded TCR beta cDNA molecule for every two T cells. Age-related changes in TCR beta repertoire diversity were measured in the study by deep sequencing normalized with unique cDNA molecular identifiers. Donors were grouped into four age groups: young (average roughly 17 years), middle-aged (39), aged (about 59) and long-lived (about 90). To avoid experimental bias, donors of different ages were randomly spread across the sequencing lanes. For two donors (one aged 18 to 29 and one aged 80 or older), the study analyzed two additional independent replicas of 1 million unique cDNA reads from the same blood draw. Study-wide findings and limitations: Estimates of total diversity from one million sequenced T cells were regarded as lower bounds and underestimates. A strong correlation was found between observed TCR beta diversity and the percentage of naive T cells measured by flow cytometry. The long-lived group showed more naive CD4+ T cells, fewer expanded clones and increased TCR diversity than the aged group, suggesting age selection. As age increased, observed TCR beta diversity per million T cells dropped in a roughly linear way, and a significant reduction was already evident by age roughly 36. Since profiling was done on bulk unsorted PBMCs, naive and antigen-experienced compartments could not be conclusively compared. Donor CMV infection status was unknown, potentially confounding age-related changes in expanded clonotypes.

The donors were about 40 Caucasian individuals from Russia, aged 6 to 90 years, who were systemically healthy. Each donor gave roughly 9 milliliters of peripheral blood, drawn into EDTA-treated Vacutainer tubes. Ficoll-Paque density-gradient centrifugation was used to isolate PBMCs, with at least 7 million per sample. Trizol reagent was used to extract total RNA from PBMCs, with at least 5 micrograms per sample. For every donor, flow cytometry on a PBMC aliquot measured the percentage of naive CD45RAhigh/CD27high T cells. The library was built by means of 5' RACE. These reads were obtained on an Illumina HiSeq 2500. The second PCR ran for roughly 7 to 12 cycles and used a J-beta primer mix along with a sample-barcoded 5' primer. A unique molecular identifier was introduced onto each TCR beta cDNA molecule by a template-switch 5' adaptor carrying 12 random nucleotides. Each sample yielded at least 3 million CDR3-containing paired-end reads. First-strand cDNA synthesis was performed from all RNA using the Mint cDNA synthesis kit, with priming by a TRBC-specific oligonucleotide. All cDNA was treated with uracil-DNA glycosylase and then went through a first 18-cycle PCR with the universal primers M1SS and BC2_uni_R. The study's own analysis went as follows. For normalization, 1 million high-quality reads, each with a distinct molecular identifier, were randomly selected from each sample. Reads sharing molecular identifiers were discarded rather than binned into consensus sequences. CDR3 identification, clonotype clustering and error correction used MiTCR with a Q25 quality threshold and the strictest error-elimination algorithm. A nonparametric unseen species model using Euler transformation provided a lower-bound estimate of total TCR beta diversity. The public reads were quality trimmed at Q25 with fastp and then assembled into clones with MiXCR by TCRdb, keeping productive beta chains. Rows merge per CDR3 protein into single entries with the most common DNA and genes. The V and J calls here are based on TCRdb, not the publication. The sample table lists under 2 million distinct CDR3 sequences, almost 35% of them with a count of one. Of the sample, over 9% falls within the top ten clones.

This clonotype was picked up many times. The antigen this receptor binds is unknown. Base qualities are not recorded, but no much larger clone differs from it by a single base. From the cysteine through the phenylalanine, the CDR3 covers 15 amino acids. The retained sequence is limited to the CDR3, 45 bases, with the frame set at the first base. Via the germline V gene (reference sequence), CDR1 is DFQATT and CDR2 SNEGSKA. The source is a woman aged 30 to 39 in good health. The receptor chain draws on TRBV20-1 and TRBJ2-5; 12 bases in the junction line up with TRBD2. The J call is uncertain, as TRBJ2-7 better fits the DNA end. The sequencing sample was made of blood. The sequence in DNA is TGCAGTGCTAGAGAGACTAGCGGGAGTGTTTTCGAGCAGTACTTC. Its protein is CSARETSGSVFEQYF.